The entry below gives a single T cell receptor beta chain sequence along with its context. The data were taken from a study of blood T cell repertoires in COVID-19. Study-level information: COVID-19 samples, acute and convalescent, were from the United States, Italy and Spain.

The assay was immunoSEQ multiplex PCR, and TCRdb's table has in-frame clones only and misses some. The table lists 310,000 or so clones, approximately 92% of them singletons. This CDR3 is built from 14 residues. CDR1 MDHEN and CDR2 SYDVKM come from the germline V gene. V was shortened by 6 bases and J by 2 bases, with 11 bases between the two germline ends. Recruits, aged roughly 18 to 89 years, lived in about two dozen US areas. Allocation to cohorts depended on clinical history reported by the participants. Sequenced material: PBMCs or T cells enriched from blood (not recorded which). The V and J genes are TRBV28 and TRBJ2-1; possibly TRBD1 for D (5 bases). This sequence originates from a young woman who had recovered from COVID-19. The CDR3 is CASSSGFPYNEQFF. The CDR3, as DNA: TGTGCCAGCAGCTCAGGGTTCCCCTACAATGAGCAGTTCTTC. Together with reference TRBV28 and TRBJ2-1, the CDR3 gives the full variable domain: DVKVTQSSRYLVKRTGEKVFLECVQDMDHENMFWYRQDPGLGLRLIYFSYDVKMKEKGDIPEGYSVSREKKERFSLILESASTNQTSMYLCASSSGFPYNEQFFGPGTRLTVL.